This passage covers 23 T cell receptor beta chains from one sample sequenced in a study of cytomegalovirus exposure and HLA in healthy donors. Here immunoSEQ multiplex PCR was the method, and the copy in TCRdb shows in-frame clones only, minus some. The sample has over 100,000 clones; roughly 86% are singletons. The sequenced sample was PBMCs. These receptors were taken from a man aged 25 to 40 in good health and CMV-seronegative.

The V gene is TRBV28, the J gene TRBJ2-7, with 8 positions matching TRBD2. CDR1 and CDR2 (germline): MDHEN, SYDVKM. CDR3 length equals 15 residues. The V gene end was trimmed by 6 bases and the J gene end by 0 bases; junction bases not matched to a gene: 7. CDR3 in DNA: TGTGCCAGCAGCCGATATGGGACTAGCTCCTACGAGCAGTACTTC. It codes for CASSRYGTSSYEQYF.

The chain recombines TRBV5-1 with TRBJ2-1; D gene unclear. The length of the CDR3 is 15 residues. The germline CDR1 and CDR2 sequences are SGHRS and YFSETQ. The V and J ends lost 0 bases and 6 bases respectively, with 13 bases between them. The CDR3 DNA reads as TGCGCCAGCAGCTTGGATAGCTTATGGTCCAATGAGCAGTTCTTC. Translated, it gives CASSLDSLWSNEQFF. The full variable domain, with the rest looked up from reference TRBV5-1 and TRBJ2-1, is KAGVTQTPRYLIKTRGQQVTLSCSPISGHRSVSWYQQTPGQGLQFLFEYFSETQRNKGNFPGRFSGRQFSNSRSEMNVSTLELGDSALYLCASSLDSLWSNEQFFGPGTRLTVL.

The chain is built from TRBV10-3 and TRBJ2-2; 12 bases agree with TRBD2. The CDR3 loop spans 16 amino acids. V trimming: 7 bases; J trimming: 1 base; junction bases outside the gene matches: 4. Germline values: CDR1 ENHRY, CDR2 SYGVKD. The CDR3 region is CAINSLAGGNTGELFF. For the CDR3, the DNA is TGTGCCATCAACTCACTAGCGGGGGGGAACACCGGGGAGCTGTTTTTT.

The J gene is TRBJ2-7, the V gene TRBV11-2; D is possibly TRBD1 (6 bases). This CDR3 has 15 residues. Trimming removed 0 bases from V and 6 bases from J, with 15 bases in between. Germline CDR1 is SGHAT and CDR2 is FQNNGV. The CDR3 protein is CASSLEPAGTSEQYF. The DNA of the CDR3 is TGTGCCAGCAGCTTAGAGCCGGCAGGGACATCCGAGCAGTACTTC.

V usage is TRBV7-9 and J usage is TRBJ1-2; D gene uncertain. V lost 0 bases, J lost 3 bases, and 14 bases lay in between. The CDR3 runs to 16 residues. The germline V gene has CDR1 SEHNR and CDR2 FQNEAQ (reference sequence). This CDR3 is CASSLALVEGYYGYTF. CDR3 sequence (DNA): TGTGCCAGCAGCTTAGCGCTTGTTGAGGGCTACTATGGCTACACCTTC.

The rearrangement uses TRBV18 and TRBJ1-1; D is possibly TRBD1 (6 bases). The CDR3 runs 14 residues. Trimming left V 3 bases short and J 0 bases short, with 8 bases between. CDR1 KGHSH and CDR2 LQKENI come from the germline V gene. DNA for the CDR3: TGTGCCAGCTCACCGGACAGAATGAACACTGAAGCTTTCTTT. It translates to CASSPDRMNTEAFF.

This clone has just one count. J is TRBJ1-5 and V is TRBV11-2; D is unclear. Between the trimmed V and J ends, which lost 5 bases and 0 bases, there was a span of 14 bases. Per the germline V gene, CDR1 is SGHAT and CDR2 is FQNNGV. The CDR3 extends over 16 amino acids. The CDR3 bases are TGTGCCAGCAGCATCCTCGGCGGGTTTAGCAATCAGCCCCAGCATTTT. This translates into CASSILGGFSNQPQHF. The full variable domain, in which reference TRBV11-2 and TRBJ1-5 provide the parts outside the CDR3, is EAGVAQSPRYKIIEKRQSVAFWCNPISGHATLYWYQQILGQGPKLLIQFQNNGVVDDSQLPKDRFSAERLKGVDSTLKIQPAKLEDSAVYLCASSILGGFSNQPQHFGDGTRLSIL.

Here the CDR3 DNA reads TGTGCCAGCTCACCACGAATAGCGGGGGGCCTTTACAATGAGCAGTTCTTC. Translating gives CASSPRIAGGLYNEQFF. V gene TRBV18 combines with J gene TRBJ2-1; 10 nucleotides agree with TRBD2. Germline CDR1 and CDR2: KGHSH and LQKENI. CDR3 size: 17 residues. J gave up 4 bases and V 1 base, and 7 bases lay outside the gene matches.

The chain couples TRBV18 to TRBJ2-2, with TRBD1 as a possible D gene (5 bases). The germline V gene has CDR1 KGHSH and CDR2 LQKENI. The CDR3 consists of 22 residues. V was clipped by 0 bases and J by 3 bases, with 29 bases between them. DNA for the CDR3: TGTGCCAGCTCACCACCGATAAAGCTGGTAAGGGGAACATCCGCGGACACCGGGGAGCTGTTTTTT. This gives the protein CASSPPIKLVRGTSADTGELFF.

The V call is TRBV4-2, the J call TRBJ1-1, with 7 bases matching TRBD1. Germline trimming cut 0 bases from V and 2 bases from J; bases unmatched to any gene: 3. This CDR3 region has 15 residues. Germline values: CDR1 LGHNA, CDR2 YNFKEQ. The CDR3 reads CASSQDRQGNTEAFF. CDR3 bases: TGTGCCAGCAGCCAAGATAGACAGGGTAACACTGAAGCTTTCTTT.

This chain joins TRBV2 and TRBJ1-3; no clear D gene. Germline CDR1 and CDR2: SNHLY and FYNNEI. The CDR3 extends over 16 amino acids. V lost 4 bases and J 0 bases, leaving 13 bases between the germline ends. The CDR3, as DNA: TGTGCCAGCAGTGGATATATCGGGTTCTCTGGAAACACCATATATTTT. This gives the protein CASSGYIGFSGNTIYF.

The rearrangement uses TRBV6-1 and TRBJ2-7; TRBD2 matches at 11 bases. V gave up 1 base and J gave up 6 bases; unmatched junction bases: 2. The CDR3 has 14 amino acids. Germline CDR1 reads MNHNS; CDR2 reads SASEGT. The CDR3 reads CASSEDLAGGEQYF. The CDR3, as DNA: TGTGCCAGCAGTGAAGACCTAGCGGGGGGCGAGCAGTACTTC.

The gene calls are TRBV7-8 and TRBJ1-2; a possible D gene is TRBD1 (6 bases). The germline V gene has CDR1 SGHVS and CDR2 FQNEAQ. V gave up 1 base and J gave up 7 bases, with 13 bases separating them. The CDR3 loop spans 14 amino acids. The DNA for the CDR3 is TGTGCCAGCAGCTTAGAAACAGGGAGGGGTGGCTACACCTTC. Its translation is CASSLETGRGGYTF.

The CDR3 region has the DNA TGTGCCAGCAGCTTATTAGCGGGGGGGACTAGCACAGATACGCAGTATTTT. Its translation: CASSLLAGGTSTDTQYF. The V call is TRBV7-6, the J call TRBJ2-3; 11 bases match TRBD2. CDR1 and CDR2 from the germline V gene are SGHVS and FNYEAQ. The ends lost 2 bases at V and 0 bases at J; junction bases unmatched: 4. The CDR3 loop spans 17 amino acids.

The CDR3 loop is CASTGGPYEQYF. For the CDR3, the DNA is TGTGCCAGCACTGGGGGCCCCTACGAGCAGTACTTC. The rearrangement links TRBV5-6 to TRBJ2-7, with D possibly matching TRBD1 (6 bases). The CDR3 consists of 12 residues. Germline CDR1 is SGHDT and CDR2 is YYEEEE. Trimming took 6 bases from V and 2 from J, leaving 9 bases between them.

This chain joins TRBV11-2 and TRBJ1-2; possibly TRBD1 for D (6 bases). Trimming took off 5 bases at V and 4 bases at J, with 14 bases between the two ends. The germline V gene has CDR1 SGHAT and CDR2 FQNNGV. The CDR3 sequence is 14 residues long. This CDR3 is CASSLTGGAYGYTF. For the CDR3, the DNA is TGTGCCAGCAGCCTGACGGGGGGGGCCTATGGCTACACCTTC.

CDR3 protein: CASSMGDSFGSGANVLTF. For the CDR3, the DNA is TGTGCCAGTAGTATGGGGGACAGCTTTGGCTCTGGGGCCAACGTCCTGACTTTC. The chain couples TRBV19 to TRBJ2-6; TRBD1 agrees at 7 bases. This CDR3 region has 18 residues. Germline CDR1 reads LNHDA; CDR2 reads SQIVND (reference sequence). V was clipped by 3 bases and J by 0 bases; unmatched bases: 8.

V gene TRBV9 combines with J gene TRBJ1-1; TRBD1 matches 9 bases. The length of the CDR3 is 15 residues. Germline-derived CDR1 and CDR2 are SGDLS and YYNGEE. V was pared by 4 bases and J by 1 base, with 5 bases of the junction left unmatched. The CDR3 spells CASSPWTGANTEAFF. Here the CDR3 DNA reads TGTGCCAGCAGCCCGTGGACAGGGGCGAACACTGAAGCTTTCTTT.

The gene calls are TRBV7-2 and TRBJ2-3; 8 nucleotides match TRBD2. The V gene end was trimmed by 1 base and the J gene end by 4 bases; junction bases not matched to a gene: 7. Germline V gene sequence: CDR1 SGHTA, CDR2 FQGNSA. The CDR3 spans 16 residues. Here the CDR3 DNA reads TGTGCCAGCAGCTTAGGTCCCAGCGGGGGCGCAGATACGCAGTATTTT. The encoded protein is CASSLGPSGGADTQYF.

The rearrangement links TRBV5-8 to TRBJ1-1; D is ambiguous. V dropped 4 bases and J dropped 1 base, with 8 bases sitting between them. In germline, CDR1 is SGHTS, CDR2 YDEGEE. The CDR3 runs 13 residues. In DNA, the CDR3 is TGTGCCAGCAGCCCTCTTCCGAACACTGAAGCTTTCTTT. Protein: CASSPLPNTEAFF.

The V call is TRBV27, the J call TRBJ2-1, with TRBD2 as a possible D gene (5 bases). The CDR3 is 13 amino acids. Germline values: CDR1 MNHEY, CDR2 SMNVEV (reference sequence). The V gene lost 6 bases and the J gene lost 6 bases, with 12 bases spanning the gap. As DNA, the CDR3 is TGTGCCAGCAGCAGGCGGGTGGGCAATGAGCAGTTCTTC. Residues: CASSRRVGNEQFF.

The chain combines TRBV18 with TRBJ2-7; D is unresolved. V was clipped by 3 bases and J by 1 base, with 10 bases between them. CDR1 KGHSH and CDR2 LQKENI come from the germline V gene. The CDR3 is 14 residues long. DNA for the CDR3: TGTGCCAGCTCACCCCCTGGAGTTTCCTACGAGCAGTACTTC. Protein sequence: CASSPPGVSYEQYF.

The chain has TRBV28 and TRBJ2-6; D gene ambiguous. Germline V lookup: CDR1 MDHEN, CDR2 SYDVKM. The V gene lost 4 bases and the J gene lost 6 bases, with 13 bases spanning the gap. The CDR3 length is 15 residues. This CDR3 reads CASSSTRSEANVLTF. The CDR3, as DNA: TGTGCCAGCAGTTCAACGCGGAGCGAGGCCAACGTCCTGACTTTC.